Listed below are T cell receptor beta chains from one sample, sequenced in a study of blood T cell repertoires in COVID-19. Here immunoSEQ multiplex PCR was the method, and the copy in TCRdb shows in-frame clones only, minus some. The data show roughly 200,000 clones, about 85% seen once. The sample consisted of peripheral blood. These TCRs come from a woman older than 75 with acute or convalescent COVID-19. The CDR3 runs from the conserved cysteine through the conserved F or W. D genes are given only for firm matches.

TRBJ1-1 . TRBV30 TGTGCCTGGAGGAAGGCGGGCATTCTGAACACTGAAGCTTTCTTT CAWRKAGILNTEAFF
TRBJ1-4 . TRBV5-5 TGTGCCAGTCACAGGGAATCTAATGAAAAACTGTTTTTT CASHRESNEKLFF
TRBJ2-2 TRBD2 TRBV5-4 TGTGCCAGCAGCGGACTAGCGGGAGGGGGCGGGGAGCTGTTTTTT CASSGLAGGGGELFF
TRBJ2-7 TRBD2 TRBV6-2/TRBV6-3 TGTGCCAGCAGTTGGTCTAGCGGGAAACTTTACGAGCAGTACTTC CASSWSSGKLYEQYF
TRBJ2-3 . TRBV7-8 TGTGCCAGCAGCACACCAGGGGGGTCGCCGACAGATACGCAGTATTTT CASSTPGGSPTDTQYF
TRBJ1-5 . TRBV7-9 TGTGCCAGCAGCTTAGAGGGAGCCTTAAATCAGCCCCAGCATTTT CASSLEGALNQPQHF
TRBJ1-1 . TRBV12-3/TRBV12-4 TGTGCCAGCAGTATTCAGGGTAGCACTGAAGCTTTCTTT CASSIQGSTEAFF
TRBJ1-3 . TRBV9 TGTGCCAGCAGCGTAGGCGTCTACTCTGGAAACACCATATATTTT CASSVGVYSGNTIYF
TRBJ2-2 . TRBV11-2 TGTGCCAGCAGCTTAGATCTCCCATACACAAACACCGGGGAGCTGTTTTTT CASSLDLPYTNTGELFF
TRBJ1-2 . TRBV4-1 TGCGCCAGCAGCCTAACCGGGATTTATGGCTACACCTTC CASSLTGIYGYTF
TRBJ2-1 TRBD2 TRBV5-1 TGCGCCAGCAGCTCGGATGCGTCTAGCGGGAGGAGGGGTGAGCAGTTCTTC CASSSDASSGRRGEQFF
TRBJ2-7 TRBD1 TRBV4-1 TGCGCCAGCAGCCAAGCCTCCGGGACAGGCACGTACGAGCAGTACTTC CASSQASGTGTYEQYF
TRBJ1-5 . TRBV18 TGTGCCAGCTCACCAATGGAGACCGGTCAGCCCCAGCATTTT CASSPMETGQPQHF
TRBJ2-5 . TRBV10-3 TGTGCCATCAGTGAGGAGAGGTGGAGGGGGGGGACCCAGTACTTC CAISEERWRGGTQYF